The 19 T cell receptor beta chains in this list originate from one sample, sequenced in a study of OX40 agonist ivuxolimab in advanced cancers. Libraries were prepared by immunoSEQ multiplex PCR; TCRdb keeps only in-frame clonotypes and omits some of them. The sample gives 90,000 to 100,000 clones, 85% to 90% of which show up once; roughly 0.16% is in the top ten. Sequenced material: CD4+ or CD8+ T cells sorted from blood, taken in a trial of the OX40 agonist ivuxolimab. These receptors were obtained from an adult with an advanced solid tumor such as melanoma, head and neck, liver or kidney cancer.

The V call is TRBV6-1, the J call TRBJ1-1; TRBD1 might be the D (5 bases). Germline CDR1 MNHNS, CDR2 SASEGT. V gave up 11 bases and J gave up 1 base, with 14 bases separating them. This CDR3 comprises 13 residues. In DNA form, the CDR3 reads TGTGCCCTGGGGGGTGGATGGAACACTGAAGCTTTCTTT. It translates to CALGGGWNTEAFF.

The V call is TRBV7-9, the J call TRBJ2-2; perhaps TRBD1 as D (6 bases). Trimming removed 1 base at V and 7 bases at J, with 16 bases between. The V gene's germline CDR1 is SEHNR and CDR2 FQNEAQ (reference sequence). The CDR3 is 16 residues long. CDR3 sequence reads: CASSLVGLGGVGELFF. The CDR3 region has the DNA TGTGCCAGCAGCTTAGTCGGTTTAGGGGGAGTCGGGGAGCTGTTTTTT.

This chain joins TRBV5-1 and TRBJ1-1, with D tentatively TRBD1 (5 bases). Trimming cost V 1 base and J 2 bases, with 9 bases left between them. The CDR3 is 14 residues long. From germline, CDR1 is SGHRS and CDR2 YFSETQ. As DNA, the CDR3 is TGCGCCAGCAGCTTGTTCAGGGAAAACACTGAAGCTTTCTTT. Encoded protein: CASSLFRENTEAFF. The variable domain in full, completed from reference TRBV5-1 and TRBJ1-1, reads KAGVTQTPRYLIKTRGQQVTLSCSPISGHRSVSWYQQTPGQGLQFLFEYFSETQRNKGNFPGRFSGRQFSNSRSEMNVSTLELGDSALYLCASSLFRENTEAFFGQGTRLTVV.

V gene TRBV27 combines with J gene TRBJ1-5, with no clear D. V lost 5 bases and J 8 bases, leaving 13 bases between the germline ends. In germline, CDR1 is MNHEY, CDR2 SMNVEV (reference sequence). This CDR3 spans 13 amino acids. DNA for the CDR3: TGTGCCAGCAGTCCATCCCATCGAGAGCCCCAGCATTTT. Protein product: CASSPSHREPQHF.

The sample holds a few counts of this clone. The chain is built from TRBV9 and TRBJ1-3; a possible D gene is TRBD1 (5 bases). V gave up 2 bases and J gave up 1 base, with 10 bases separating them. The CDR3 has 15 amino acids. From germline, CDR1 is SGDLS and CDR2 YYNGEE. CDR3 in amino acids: CASSVRGGSGNTIYF. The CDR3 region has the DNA TGTGCCAGCAGCGTGAGGGGTGGATCTGGAAACACCATATATTTT.

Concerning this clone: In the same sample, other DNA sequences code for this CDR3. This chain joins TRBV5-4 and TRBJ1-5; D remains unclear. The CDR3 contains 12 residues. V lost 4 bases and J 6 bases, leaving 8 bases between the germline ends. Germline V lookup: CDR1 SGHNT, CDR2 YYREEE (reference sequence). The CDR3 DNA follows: TGTGCCAGCAGCCTGTGGGGTCAGCCCCAGCATTTT. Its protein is CASSLWGQPQHF.

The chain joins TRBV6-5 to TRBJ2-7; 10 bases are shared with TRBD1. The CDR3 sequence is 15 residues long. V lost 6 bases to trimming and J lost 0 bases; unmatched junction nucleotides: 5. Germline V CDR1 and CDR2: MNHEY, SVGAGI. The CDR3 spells CASRGTGASSYEQYF. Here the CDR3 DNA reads TGTGCCAGCAGAGGGACAGGGGCTTCCTCCTACGAGCAGTACTTC.

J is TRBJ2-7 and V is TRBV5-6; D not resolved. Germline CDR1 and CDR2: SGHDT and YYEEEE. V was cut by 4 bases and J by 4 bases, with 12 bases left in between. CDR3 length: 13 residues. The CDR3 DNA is TGTGCCAGCAGCCCCGGAGTCGGGTACGAGCAGTACTTC. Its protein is CASSPGVGYEQYF.

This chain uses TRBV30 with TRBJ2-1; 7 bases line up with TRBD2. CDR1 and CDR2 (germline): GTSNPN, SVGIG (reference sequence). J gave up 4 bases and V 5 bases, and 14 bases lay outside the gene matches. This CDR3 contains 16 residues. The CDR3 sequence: CAWGRGLQMGYNEQFF. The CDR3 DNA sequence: TGTGCCTGGGGACGGGGACTACAAATGGGTTACAATGAGCAGTTCTTC. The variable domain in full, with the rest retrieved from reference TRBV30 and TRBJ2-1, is SQTIHQWPATLVQPVGSPLSLECTVEGTSNPNLYWYRQAAGRGLQLLFYSVGIGQISSEVPQNLSASRPQDRQFILSSKKLLLSDSGFYLCAWGRGLQMGYNEQFFGPGTRLTVL.

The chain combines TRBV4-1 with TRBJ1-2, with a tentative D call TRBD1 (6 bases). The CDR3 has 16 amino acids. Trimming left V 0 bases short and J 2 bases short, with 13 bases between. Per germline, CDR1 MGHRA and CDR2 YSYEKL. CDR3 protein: CASSQDLNRANYGYTF. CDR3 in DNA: TGCGCCAGCAGCCAAGATCTTAACAGGGCGAACTATGGCTACACCTTC.

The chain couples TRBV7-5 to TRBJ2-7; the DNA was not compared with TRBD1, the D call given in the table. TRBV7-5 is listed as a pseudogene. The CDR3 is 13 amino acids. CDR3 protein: CASSLGASYEQYF. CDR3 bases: TGTGCCAGCAGCTTGGGGGCGTCCTACGAGCAGTACTTC.

The CDR3: CASATLGGQNQPQHF. The CDR3 DNA reads as TGTGCCAGCGCCACACTCGGGGGGCAGAATCAGCCCCAGCATTTT. The gene calls are TRBV2 and TRBJ1-5; perhaps TRBD1 as D (6 bases). V was pared by 8 bases and J by 4 bases, with 18 bases between. CDR1 is SNHLY, CDR2 FYNNEI, per germline. The CDR3 has 15 amino acids.

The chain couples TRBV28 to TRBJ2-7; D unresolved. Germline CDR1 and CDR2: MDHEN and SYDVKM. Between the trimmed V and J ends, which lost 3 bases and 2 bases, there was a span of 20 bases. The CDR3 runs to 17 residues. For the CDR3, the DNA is TGTGCCAGCAGTTTTCACCTAGGAAATTGGGAAGCCTACGAGCAGTACTTC. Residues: CASSFHLGNWEAYEQYF.

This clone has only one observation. The CDR3 DNA sequence: TGTGCCAGCAGCCATGTGCCCATAAGTTGGAGGGCTCAAGAGACCCAGTACTTC. Its protein product is CASSHVPISWRAQETQYF. V and J are TRBV14 and TRBJ2-5; a possible D gene is TRBD2 (6 bases). CDR1 and CDR2 (germline): SGHDN, FVKESK. This CDR3 region has 18 residues. V was pared by 3 bases and J by 2 bases, with 22 bases between.

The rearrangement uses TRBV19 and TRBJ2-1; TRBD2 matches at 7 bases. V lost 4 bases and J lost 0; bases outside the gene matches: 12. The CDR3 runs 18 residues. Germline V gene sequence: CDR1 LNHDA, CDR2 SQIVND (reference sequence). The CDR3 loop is CASSSFSSGRSSYNEQFF. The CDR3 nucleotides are TGTGCCAGTAGTAGCTTCTCTTCCGGGAGGAGCTCCTACAATGAGCAGTTCTTC. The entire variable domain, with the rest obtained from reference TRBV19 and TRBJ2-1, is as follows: DGGITQSPKYLFRKEGQNVTLSCEQNLNHDAMYWYRQDPGQGLRLIYYSQIVNDFQKGDIAEGYSVSREKKESFPLTVTSAQKNPTAFYLCASSSFSSGRSSYNEQFFGPGTRLTVL.

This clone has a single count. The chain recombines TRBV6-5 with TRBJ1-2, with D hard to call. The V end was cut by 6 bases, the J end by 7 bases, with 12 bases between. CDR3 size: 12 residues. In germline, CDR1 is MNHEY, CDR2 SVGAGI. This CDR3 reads CASSDDGVGYTF. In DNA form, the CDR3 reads TGTGCCAGCAGCGACGACGGGGTTGGCTACACCTTC.

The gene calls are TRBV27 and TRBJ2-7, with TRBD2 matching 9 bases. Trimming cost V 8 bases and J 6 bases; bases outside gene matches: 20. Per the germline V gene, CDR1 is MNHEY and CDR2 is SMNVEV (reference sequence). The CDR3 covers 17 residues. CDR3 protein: CASRAGSGGHLPSEQYF. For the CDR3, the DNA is TGTGCCAGCCGGGCTGGAAGCGGGGGGCACCTCCCTAGCGAGCAGTACTTC.

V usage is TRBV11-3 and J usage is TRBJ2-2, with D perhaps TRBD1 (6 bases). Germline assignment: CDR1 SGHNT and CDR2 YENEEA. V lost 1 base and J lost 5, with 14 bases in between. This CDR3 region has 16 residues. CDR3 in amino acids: CASSLGGDRRTGELFF. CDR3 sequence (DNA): TGTGCCAGCAGCTTAGGGGGCGACAGGAGGACCGGGGAGCTGTTTTTT.

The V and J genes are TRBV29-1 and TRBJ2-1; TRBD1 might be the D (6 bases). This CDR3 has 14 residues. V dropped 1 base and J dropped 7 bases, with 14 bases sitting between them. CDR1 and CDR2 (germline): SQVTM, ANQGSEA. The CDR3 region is CSVEVIGQTNEQFF. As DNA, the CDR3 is TGCAGCGTTGAAGTAATTGGACAGACTAATGAGCAGTTCTTC.